The 12 T cell receptor beta chains below were found in one sample sequenced in a study of cytomegalovirus exposure and HLA in healthy donors. The PCR was carried out with 60 Vbeta primers and 13 Jbeta primers. Only in-frame clones appear in the TCRdb table, and some are missing; sequencing was by immunoSEQ multiplex PCR. The sample holds about 59,000 clones, 65% to 80% seen once. The sample comprised PBMCs. Every receptor here comes from a man younger than 40 in good health and CMV-seropositive.

Only one count was recorded for this clone. The CDR3 is CAWGVSGGAGDTQYF. CDR3 in DNA: TGTGCCTGGGGAGTTAGCGGGGGGGCTGGGGATACGCAGTATTTT. V is TRBV30 and J is TRBJ2-3, with 11 bases identical to TRBD2. Germline lookup yields CDR1 GTSNPN and CDR2 SVGIG (reference sequence). The length of the CDR3 is 15 residues. With V trimmed by 5 bases and J by 6 bases, 10 bases remained unmatched.

This CDR3 reads CASSAAAQGSEKLFF. The DNA for the CDR3 is TGCGCCAGCAGCGCTGCGGCCCAGGGCTCTGAAAAACTGTTTTTT. The J gene is TRBJ1-4, the V gene TRBV5-1, with a tentative D call TRBD1 (5 bases). Germline V lookup: CDR1 SGHRS, CDR2 YFSETQ. V was clipped by 4 bases and J by 7 bases, with 17 bases between them. CDR3 length: 15 amino acids.

The chain employs TRBV28 and TRBJ1-1, with D perhaps matching TRBD1 (6 bases). V lost 2 bases and J 6 bases, leaving 10 bases between the germline ends. Germline-derived CDR1 and CDR2 are MDHEN and SYDVKM. The CDR3 has 13 residues. The CDR3 loop is CASSLTRGPEAFF. The CDR3 coding sequence is TGTGCCAGCAGTTTAACCAGGGGCCCTGAAGCTTTCTTT.

In its sample, this clone was seen a few times. This sequence joins TRBV30 and TRBJ2-5, with 11 bases matching TRBD2. CDR1 is GTSNPN and CDR2 is SVGIG in the germline V gene (reference sequence). Trimming at V came to 1 base and at J to 5 bases, leaving 6 bases not matched to a gene. This CDR3 contains 15 residues. The CDR3 coding sequence is TGTGCCTGGAGTGGTGCTAGCGGGGGGTGGGAGACCCAGTACTTC. Its protein product is CAWSGASGGWETQYF.

This chain joins TRBV7-3 and TRBJ1-1; D might be TRBD1 (5 bases). Looked up from germline, CDR1 is SGHTA and CDR2 is FQGTGA. Trimming pared 5 bases from V and 5 bases from J, leaving 21 bases between. CDR3 length: 16 residues. CDR3 DNA: TGTGCCAGCAGCGCTAGGCCGGGCAGGGTGGAAACTGAAGCTTTCTTT. Its protein is CASSARPGRVETEAFF. Drawing the rest from reference TRBV7-3 and TRBJ1-1, the complete variable domain is GAGVSQTPSNKVTEKGKYVELRCDPISGHTALYWYRQSLGQGPEFLIYFQGTGAADDSGLPNDRFFAVRPEGSVSTLKIQRTERGDSAVYLCASSARPGRVETEAFFGQGTRLTVV.

The J gene is TRBJ1-4, the V gene TRBV5-4; 7 bases align to TRBD1. V shed 5 bases, J shed 5 bases, and the junction held 6 bases outside the gene matches. The CDR3 is 14 amino acids. Germline loops: CDR1 SGHNT, CDR2 YYREEE (reference sequence). CDR3 amino acids: CASSSGTANEKLFF. CDR3 DNA: TGTGCCAGCAGTTCCGGGACAGCAAATGAAAAACTGTTTTTT.

This clone has only a few counts. The J gene is TRBJ1-4, the V gene TRBV10-3; 7 bases agree with TRBD1. The CDR3 covers 14 residues. V lost 10 bases, J lost 5 bases, and 10 bases stayed unmatched. Germline CDR1 and CDR2: ENHRY and SYGVKD. The CDR3 loop is CATQEGAENEKLFF. The CDR3 DNA reads TGTGCCACCCAGGAGGGGGCGGAAAATGAAAAACTGTTTTTT.

This clone was picked up one time. This chain connects TRBV19 to TRBJ1-1; perhaps TRBD1 as D (6 bases). The ends were cut back, 4 bases at V and 1 base at J, with 13 bases in the middle. Germline assignment: CDR1 LNHDA and CDR2 SQIVND (reference sequence). There are 15 residues in the CDR3. DNA for the CDR3: TGTGCCAGTAGTAGGTACAGGGAGTCGAACACTGAAGCTTTCTTT. This gives the protein CASSRYRESNTEAFF.

This chain links TRBV28 with TRBJ1-1, with no clear D. CDR1 and CDR2 from the germline V gene are MDHEN and SYDVKM. The CDR3 is 11 amino acids. Trimming cost V 3 bases and J 8 bases, with 7 bases left between them. The CDR3 protein is CASSFHLEAFF. The CDR3 nucleotides read TGTGCCAGCAGTTTCCACTTAGAAGCTTTCTTT.

V and J are TRBV19 and TRBJ1-5; perhaps TRBD1 as D (6 bases). This CDR3 has 16 amino acids. The V end was cut by 5 bases, the J end by 0 bases, with 14 bases between. Germline lookup yields CDR1 LNHDA and CDR2 SQIVND (reference sequence). This CDR3 reads CASSYSAQGSNQPQHF. CDR3 DNA sequence: TGTGCCAGTAGTTATAGCGCACAGGGTAGCAATCAGCCCCAGCATTTT.

This CDR3 reads CASSVAGTANQPQHF. The CDR3 DNA reads TGTGCCAGCAGCGTAGCCGGGACTGCCAATCAGCCCCAGCATTTT. The J gene is TRBJ1-5, the V gene TRBV9, with D possibly being TRBD1 (5 bases). This CDR3 comprises 15 residues. Trimming removed 0 bases from V and 3 bases from J, with 10 bases in between. The germline gives CDR1 SGDLS, CDR2 YYNGEE.

The rearrangement joins TRBV15 to TRBJ1-1; D is possibly TRBD1 (6 bases). V shed 0 bases and J shed 4 bases, with 15 bases lying between them. Germline CDR1 reads LNHNV; CDR2 reads YYDKDF (reference sequence). This CDR3 contains 16 residues. The CDR3 DNA reads TGTGCCACCAGCAGAGAACAGGGAATTGACGGCACTGAAGCTTTCTTT. Its translation is CATSREQGIDGTEAFF.